What follows are 2 T cell receptor beta chains derived from one specimen sequenced in a study of CD8 T cells in Susac syndrome (dated by TCRdb to about 2019). The library came from the immunoSEQ multiplex PCR assay. RNA was extracted with the RNeasy kit and about 0.5 to 1 ug was reverse transcribed using random hexamers. TCRdb itself trimmed the public reads at Q25 with fastp, ran MiXCR and retained productive beta chains. Each entry merges the rows of one CDR3 protein and shows their most common DNA and genes. Counted in this sample were over 300,000 distinct CDR3 sequences; 92% of them appeared once. Clones ranked in the top ten supply over 0.05% of the sample. The material sequenced was CD4+ T cells from PBMCs. These receptors originate from a human donor with multiple sclerosis.

The CDR3 loop is CASSLGGTEGTQYF. CDR3 nucleotide sequence: TGTGCCAGCAGCTTAGGAGGGACAGAGGGGACCCAGTACTTC. The chain is built from TRBV7-6 and TRBJ2-5; 7 nucleotides line up with TRBD1. The CDR3 is made up of 14 amino acids. Germline V lookup: CDR1 SGHVS, CDR2 FNYEAQ. Trimming at V came to 1 base and at J to 7 bases, leaving 6 bases not matched to a gene.

The V and J genes are TRBV2 and TRBJ1-5; weak D call: TRBD1 (5 bases). This CDR3 contains 15 residues. The V end lost 3 bases, the J end lost 2 bases, and 11 bases lay between the germline ends. From germline, CDR1 is SNHLY and CDR2 FYNNEI. For the CDR3, the DNA is TGTGCCAGCAGTGATGGGGCGTTTGGCAATCAGCCCCAGCATTTT. It is translated as CASSDGAFGNQPQHF.